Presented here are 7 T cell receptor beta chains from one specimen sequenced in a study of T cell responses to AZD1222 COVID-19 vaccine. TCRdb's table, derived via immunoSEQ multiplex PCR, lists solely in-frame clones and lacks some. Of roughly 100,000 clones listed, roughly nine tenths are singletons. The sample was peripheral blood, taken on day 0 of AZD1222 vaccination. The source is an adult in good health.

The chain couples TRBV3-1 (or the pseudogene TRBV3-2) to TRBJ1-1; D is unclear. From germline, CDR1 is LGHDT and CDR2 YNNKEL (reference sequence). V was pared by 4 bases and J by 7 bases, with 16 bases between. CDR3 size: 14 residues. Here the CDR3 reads CASSLRTPSVEAFF. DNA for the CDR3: TGTGCCAGCAGCCTCCGGACCCCCTCGGTTGAAGCTTTCTTT.

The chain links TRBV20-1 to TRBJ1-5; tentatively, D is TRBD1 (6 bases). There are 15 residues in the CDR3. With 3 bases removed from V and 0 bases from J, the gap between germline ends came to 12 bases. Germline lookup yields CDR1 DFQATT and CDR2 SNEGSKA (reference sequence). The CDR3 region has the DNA TGCAGTGCTAGTTATCGGGGGCTTAGCAATCAGCCCCAGCATTTT. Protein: CSASYRGLSNQPQHF.

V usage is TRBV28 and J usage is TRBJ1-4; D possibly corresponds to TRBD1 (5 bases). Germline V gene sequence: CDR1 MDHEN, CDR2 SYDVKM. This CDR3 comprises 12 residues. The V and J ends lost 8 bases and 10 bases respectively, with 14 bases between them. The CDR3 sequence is CASDVGVGKLFF. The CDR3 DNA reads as TGTGCCAGCGACGTAGGGGTCGGAAAACTGTTTTTT.

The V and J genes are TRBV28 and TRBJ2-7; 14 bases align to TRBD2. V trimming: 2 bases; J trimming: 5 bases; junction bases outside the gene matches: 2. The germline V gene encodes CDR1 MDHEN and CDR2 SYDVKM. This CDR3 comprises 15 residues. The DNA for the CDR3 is TGTGCCAGCAGTTTAGGGACTAGCGGGAGCCACGAGCAGTACTTC. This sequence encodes CASSLGTSGSHEQYF.

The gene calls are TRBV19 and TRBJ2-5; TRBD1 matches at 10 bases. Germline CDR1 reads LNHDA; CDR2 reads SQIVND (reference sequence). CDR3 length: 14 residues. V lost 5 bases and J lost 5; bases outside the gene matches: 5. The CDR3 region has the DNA TGTGCCAGTAGTCTCGGACAGGGGGTGGAGACCCAGTACTTC. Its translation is CASSLGQGVETQYF. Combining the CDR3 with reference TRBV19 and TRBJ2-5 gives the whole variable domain DGGITQSPKYLFRKEGQNVTLSCEQNLNHDAMYWYRQDPGQGLRLIYYSQIVNDFQKGDIAEGYSVSREKKESFPLTVTSAQKNPTAFYLCASSLGQGVETQYFGPGTRLLVL.

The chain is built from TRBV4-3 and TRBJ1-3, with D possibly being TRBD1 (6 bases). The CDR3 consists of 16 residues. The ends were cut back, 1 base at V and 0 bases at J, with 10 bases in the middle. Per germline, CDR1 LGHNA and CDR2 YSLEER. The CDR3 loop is CASSQGTGLSGNTIYF. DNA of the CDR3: TGCGCCAGCAGCCAAGGTACAGGGCTCTCTGGAAACACCATATATTTT.

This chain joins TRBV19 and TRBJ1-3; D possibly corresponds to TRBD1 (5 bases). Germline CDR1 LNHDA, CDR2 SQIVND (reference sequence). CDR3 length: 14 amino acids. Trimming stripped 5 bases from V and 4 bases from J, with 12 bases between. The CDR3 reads CASSDPGVGNTIYF. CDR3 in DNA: TGTGCCAGTAGTGACCCGGGGGTCGGAAACACCATATATTTT. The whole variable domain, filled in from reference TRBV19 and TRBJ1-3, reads DGGITQSPKYLFRKEGQNVTLSCEQNLNHDAMYWYRQDPGQGLRLIYYSQIVNDFQKGDIAEGYSVSREKKESFPLTVTSAQKNPTAFYLCASSDPGVGNTIYFGEGSWLTVV.